The entry that follows covers one T cell receptor beta chain sequence. This specimen comes from a study of blood T cell repertoires in COVID-19. Study-level information: From the United States, Italy and Spain came samples of acute and convalescent COVID-19. Nucleic acid was either cDNA or gDNA, and it came from T cells, B-cell-depleted T cells, or PBMCs.

Per the authors' pipeline: How many nucleated cells were present was estimated from reference gene primer amplification. This table comes from immunoSEQ multiplex PCR, and its TCRdb copy is limited to in-frame clones, with some not included. The V and J calls and the clone size are those of that table, but D and trimming were determined from the DNA. The sample yields about 70,000 clones, around 87% seen once. Trimming cost V 0 bases and J 3 bases, with 15 bases left between them. Germline assignment: CDR1 LGHDT and CDR2 YNNKEL (reference sequence). The CDR3 extends over 16 amino acids. The sequencing sample was made of peripheral blood. The chain recombines TRBV3-1 (or the pseudogene TRBV3-2) with TRBJ2-7; TRBD1 might be the D (5 bases). The TCR originated in a human donor in a cohort sampled during active COVID-19. The CDR3 bases are TGTGCCAGCAGCCAAGATTCAGGGCGAACTGACTACGAGCAGTACTTC. Residues: CASSQDSGRTDYEQYF.